The rows below give T cell receptor beta chains drawn from one sample of a study of blood T cell repertoires in COVID-19. Using immunoSEQ multiplex PCR, the repertoire was profiled, and TCRdb retains in-frame clones only, with some absent. The data hold some 90,000 clones, with 75% to 90% observed a single time. The source material was peripheral blood. These receptor sequences come from a woman older than 75 with acute or convalescent COVID-19. Each CDR3 is given with its conserved first and last residue. Some rows mark clone size as missing; the rest say once, few, many or name a class of expanded clone.

cdr3_aa: CASSLQENTEAFF
v_call: TRBV28
clone_size: once
j_call: TRBJ1-1

cdr3_aa: CSASDRYEQYF
v_call: TRBV20-1
clone_size: few
j_call: TRBJ2-7

cdr3_aa: CASSLVRGSNEQFF
v_call: TRBV11-3
clone_size: -
j_call: TRBJ2-1

cdr3_aa: CASSLAWTGQGYEQYF
v_call: TRBV5-1
clone_size: -
j_call: TRBJ2-7

cdr3_aa: CASSPRGGDPESGQYF
v_call: TRBV5-1
clone_size: -
j_call: TRBJ2-7

cdr3_aa: CASSYDTGGADTQYF
v_call: TRBV6-5
clone_size: once
j_call: TRBJ2-3

cdr3_aa: CASSILGRVGYGYTF
v_call: TRBV19
clone_size: -
j_call: TRBJ1-2

cdr3_aa: CASSLAVGSGRTDTQYF
v_call: TRBV7-2
clone_size: -
j_call: TRBJ2-3

cdr3_aa: CASSPGTGVSPLHF
v_call: TRBV10-1
clone_size: -
j_call: TRBJ1-6

cdr3_aa: CASSWEASSYGYTF
v_call: TRBV5-1
clone_size: -
j_call: TRBJ1-2

cdr3_aa: CASSQGLRTGGTDTQYF
v_call: TRBV14
clone_size: -
j_call: TRBJ2-3

cdr3_aa: CASSHTQGWNTQYF
v_call: TRBV18
clone_size: -
j_call: TRBJ2-3

cdr3_aa: CASSVAGLDEQYF
v_call: TRBV9
clone_size: -
j_call: TRBJ2-7